Reported below is one TCR beta chain. Its antigen is undetermined. This sample is drawn from a study of cytomegalovirus exposure and HLA in healthy donors. Study summary: A later analysis reported the roughly 130 validation repertoires used the same platform as the approximately 670 first-cohort repertoires. Study conclusions and caveats: Whilst most TCR sequences proved rare, a subset of public TCRs occurred across many donors. Under in vitro conditions, a few CMV-associated chains were confirmed as specific for CMV antigens.

J lost 8 bases, V lost 5 bases, and 10 bases had no gene match. This CDR3 spans 15 amino acids. CDR1 and CDR2 from the germline V gene are SGHTA and FQGNSA. Produced via immunoSEQ multiplex PCR; TCRdb's table is partial and in-frame only. The sample lists around 150,000 clones; approximately 82% were seen once. The receptor comes from a young man in good health and CMV-seropositive. The chain is built from TRBV7-2 and TRBJ1-2; 11 positions match TRBD1. The sample consisted of PBMCs. The CDR3 sequence is CASSPDGTGGRGYTF. The CDR3 region has the DNA TGTGCCAGCAGCCCCGACGGGACAGGGGGGCGAGGCTACACCTTC.